This TCR beta chain originates from a study of CD8 T cells in ankylosing spondylitis. This CDR3 has 15 amino acids. V shed 0 bases, J shed 3 bases, and the junction held 2 bases outside the gene matches. The V gene's germline CDR1 is SGDLS and CDR2 YYNGEE. MiXCR, run by TCRdb on the 5' RACE reads, gives a single entry per CDR3 protein. Found here are 250,000 to 350,000 distinct CDR3 sequences, around 21% of them singletons; the top ten hold approximately 3.7%. Study-wide findings and caveats: Clones linked to the disease showed a CD8+ phenotype. They occurred at relatively low frequencies in peripheral blood.

With respect to this clonotype: As yet, its antigen is unknown.

The rearrangement links TRBV9 to TRBJ2-7; 11 positions match TRBD1. The sample was blood, either unsorted or a sorted T cell fraction (not recorded which). This receptor was identified in a female donor with ankylosing spondylitis or in good health (not recorded which). This CDR3 reads CASSVGGQGGYEQYF. The CDR3 nucleotides are TGTGCCAGCAGCGTAGGGGGACAGGGGGGCTACGAGCAGTACTTC.